This TCR beta chain was profiled in a study of cytomegalovirus exposure and HLA in healthy donors. Whole-study results and caveats: In a later analysis, across HLA loci, associated TCR counts were highest for DRB1, lowest for HLA-C. Later analysis demonstrated an association between a missense DCLRE1C variant and TCR beta V- and J-gene trimming. In an earlier analysis, in some 500 donors, most V segments appeared productive either ~90% or ~30% of the time.

The PCR was carried out with 60 Vbeta primers and 13 Jbeta primers. Profiled with immunoSEQ multiplex PCR; TCRdb holds only in-frame clones, not every one. Here the sample spans about 140,000 clones, around 83% being singletons. Comment on this clone: Its cognate antigen is unknown.

Nominally healthy donors were sampled, though unrecorded immune exposures were likely. Germline CDR1 reads SGHRS; CDR2 reads YFSETQ. The CDR3 runs 16 residues. Trimming removed 4 bases from V and 8 bases from J; junction bases left unmatched: 11. Sample: PBMCs. The chain couples TRBV5-1 to TRBJ2-1; 11 bases agree with TRBD2. The sequence was obtained from a male donor in good health and CMV-seropositive. CDR3 sequence (DNA): TGCGCCAGCAGCGGACCGGGACTAGCGGTGGGGCATGAGCAGTTCTTC. Its translation: CASSGPGLAVGHEQFF.